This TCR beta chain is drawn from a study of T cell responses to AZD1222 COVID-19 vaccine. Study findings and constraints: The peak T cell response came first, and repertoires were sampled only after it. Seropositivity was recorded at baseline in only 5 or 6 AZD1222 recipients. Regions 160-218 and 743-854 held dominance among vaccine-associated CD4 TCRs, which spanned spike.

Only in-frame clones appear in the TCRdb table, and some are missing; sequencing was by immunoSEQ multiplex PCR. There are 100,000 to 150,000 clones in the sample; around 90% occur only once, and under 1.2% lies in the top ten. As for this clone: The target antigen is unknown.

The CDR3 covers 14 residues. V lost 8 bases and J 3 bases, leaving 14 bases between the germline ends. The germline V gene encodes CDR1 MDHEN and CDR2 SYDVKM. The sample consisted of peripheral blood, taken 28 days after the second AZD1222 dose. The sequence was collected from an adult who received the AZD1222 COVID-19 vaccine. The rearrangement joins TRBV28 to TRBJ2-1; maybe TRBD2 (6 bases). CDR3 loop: CASFSAGGYNEQFF. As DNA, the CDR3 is TGTGCCAGCTTCTCAGCGGGCGGCTACAATGAGCAGTTCTTC.